This T cell receptor beta chain was captured by sequencing in a study of cytomegalovirus exposure and HLA in healthy donors. The PCR ran on 60 Vbeta and 13 Jbeta primers. The data were produced by immunoSEQ multiplex PCR, yet TCRdb's version contains in-frame clones alone and is incomplete. The sample has 150,000 to 200,000 clones, and its top ten clones hold under 2.5%. Study-wide findings and caveats: Fewer N-insertions than the approximately 700-donor mean were reportedly shown by an Asian-associated ancestry cluster in a later analysis. Later on, a genetic analysis was performed. It linked a missense variant in DCLRE1C with V- and J-gene trimming of TCR beta. Among the CMV-associated chains, a few were confirmed in vitro as specific for CMV antigens. There were about 160 TCR beta chains listed as cytomegalovirus-associated.

Points on this clone: Its antigen is not known.

Germline V gene data show CDR1 as MDHEN and CDR2 as SYDVKM. This CDR3 is built from 12 residues. With 7 bases removed from V and 0 bases from J, the gap between germline ends came to 6 bases. The chain is built from TRBV28 and TRBJ1-1; no clear D gene. The receptor comes from a man under 40 in good health and CMV-seronegative. Material: PBMCs. The CDR3 region has the DNA TGTGCCAGCACTCCTATGAACACTGAAGCTTTCTTT. Protein product: CASTPMNTEAFF.